The rows below give T cell receptor beta chains drawn from one sample of a study of CD8+CD57+ T cells in acquired aplastic anemia. A single record per CDR3 protein comes from TCRdb applying MiXCR to the reads. The sample lists 400,000 to 450,000 distinct CDR3 sequences, about two thirds occurring once. Sequenced material: sorted CD4+, CD8+, or CD8+CD57+ T cells (not recorded which) from PBMCs. These receptor sequences come from a human donor in good health, serving as a control. The conserved cysteine and the conserved F or W are not part of the CDR3 here. The D gene is left open where the match is weak.

d_call,v_call,cdr3_aa
-,TRBV2,ASSLESNGGFYGELF
-,TRBV7-3,ASSLHALAEGDEQF
-,TRBV7-9,ASSLVGGPASQDQY
TRBD1,TRBV19,ASSGTGTTLVEGYT
TRBD2,TRBV7-9,ASSWGEGRKEQF
TRBD2,TRBV7-3,ASSLREGRDDQL
-,TRBV2,ASSLESTKPGELF
TRBD2,TRBV2,ASSGSGGAYNEQF
-,TRBV7-2,ASRLASTGELF
-,TRBV7-3,ASSLIVRQQRDPH
-,TRBV20-1,SARGGGNTIY